Below, 2 T cell receptor beta chains from the same sample are listed, as sequenced in a study of T cells in Graves' hyperthyroidism and ophthalmopathy. TCR beta CDR3 sequences were amplified from RNA transcripts. First-round RT-PCR targeting the TCR CDR3 was performed with the HTBI primer set. TCRdb reanalysed the multiplex PCR reads using MiXCR and keeps one entry per CDR3 protein. Of about 320,000 distinct CDR3 sequences in the sample, roughly 15% were seen once. The material sequenced was blood. The receptor set was obtained from a man aged 30 to 39 with Graves' hyperthyroidism.

Comment on this clonotype: It may be a read error: a sequence one base away is much more abundant. This rearrangement joins TRBV3-1 to TRBJ2-7; TRBD1 might be the D (6 bases). Per the germline V gene, CDR1 is LGHDT and CDR2 is YNNKEL (reference sequence). This CDR3 is 14 amino acids long. CDR3 loop: CASSRRGQTYERYF. The CDR3 DNA reads TGTGCCAGCAGCCGGAGAGGACAGACCTACGAGCGGTACTTC.

This clonotype was seen at least ten times. The chain uses TRBV5-5 and TRBJ2-3; D unclear. This CDR3 region has 15 residues. V dropped 0 bases and J dropped 3 bases, with 11 bases sitting between them. Germline CDR1 is SGHKS and CDR2 is YYEKEE (reference sequence). Here the CDR3 reads CASSLDLIYTDTQYF. The CDR3 coding sequence is TGTGCCAGCAGCTTGGATCTAATTTATACAGATACGCAGTATTTT.